This T cell receptor (beta chain) was profiled in a study of beta chain features in type 1 diabetes. Turning to the study itself: Across all samples, 100 million to 130 million sorted cells were examined. Points from the study as a whole: Whether TCRB rearrangement is influenced by HLA type was left unresolved in this analysis. Researchers report that Type 1 diabetes patients had moderately but significantly shorter TCRB CDR3s across all four CD4+ subsets.

A note on this clone: Its specificity is not known.

Reverse transcription of all isolated RNA meant that expressed TCRB transcripts were sequenced. Assay: immunoSEQ multiplex PCR; the TCRdb copy retains only in-frame clones and omits some. The top ten clones hold approximately 0.016% of a sample with about 300,000 clones, roughly 13% of them seen once. V shed 5 bases, J shed 2 bases, and the junction held 14 bases outside the gene matches. This CDR3 has 18 amino acids. CDR1 SGHNT and CDR2 YENEEA come from the germline V gene. Sequences were obtained from naive CD4+ T cells from blood. This receptor was obtained from a woman aged 18-35 years with type 1 diabetes. The chain links TRBV11-3 to TRBJ2-3, with 9 bases identical to TRBD2. The CDR3 loop reads CASSPVAASGTNTDTQYF. The CDR3 DNA is TGTGCCAGCAGCCCGGTGGCGGCTAGCGGGACGAACACAGATACGCAGTATTTT.